This passage covers 8 T cell receptor beta chains from one sample sequenced in a study of metastatic and nonmetastatic thyroid tumors. No treatment of any kind had been given to any patient before thyroid surgery. MiXCR was used by TCRdb to re-call the PCR reads. The sample records tens of thousands of clones, roughly 27% being singletons. The specimen was blood. The receptors originated from a male donor with papillary thyroid cancer or a benign thyroid nodule (not recorded which). Some clones in this sample may be carry-over from other donors' samples.

The chain has TRBV11-1 and TRBJ1-3; 7 nucleotides align to TRBD1. J lost 9 bases, V lost 0 bases, and 14 bases had no gene match. The CDR3 sequence is 17 residues long. The germline CDR1 and CDR2 sequences are SGHAT and FQDESV (reference sequence). CDR3 coding DNA: TGTGCCAGCAGCTTAGCGTGGGACAGCCCTCTGGGGGGCACCATATATTTT. This encodes CASSLAWDSPLGGTIYF. The variable domain in full, completed from reference TRBV11-1 and TRBJ1-3, reads EAEVAQSPRYKITEKSQAVAFWCDPISGHATLYWYRQILGQGPELLVQFQDESVVDDSQLPKDRFSAERLKGVDSTLKIQPAELGDSAMYLCASSLAWDSPLGGTIYFGEGSWLTVV.

This clone was detected many times. V is TRBV24-1 and J is TRBJ2-5; TRBD2 might be the D (6 bases). This CDR3 region has 16 residues. The germline V and J ends were trimmed by 4 bases and 5 bases, with 19 bases remaining between them. Per germline, CDR1 KGHDR and CDR2 SFDVKD. The CDR3 protein is CATSDRDSRSGETQYF. In nucleotides, the CDR3 is TGTGCCACCAGTGACCGGGACTCTCGGTCAGGCGAGACCCAGTACTTC.

This clone was picked up many times. V is TRBV7-3 and J is TRBJ2-3, with TRBD2 matching 11 bases. V lost 0 bases, J lost 2 bases, and 4 bases stayed unmatched. The CDR3 runs to 17 residues. Germline-derived CDR1 and CDR2 are SGHTA and FQGTGA. CDR3 nucleotide sequence: TGTGCCAGCAGCTTAACCGGGACTAGCGGATCCACAGATACGCAGTATTTT. It yields the protein CASSLTGTSGSTDTQYF.

This clone occurred many times. This sequence joins TRBV5-6 and TRBJ1-1; D is undetermined. Germline-derived CDR1 and CDR2 are SGHDT and YYEEEE. The length of the CDR3 is 14 residues. Between the trimmed V and J ends, which lost 0 bases and 6 bases, there was a span of 12 bases. CDR3 coding DNA: TGTGCCAGCAGCTTGGTGGCTGAGGCCGCTGAAGCTTTCTTT. It encodes CASSLVAEAAEAFF.

In the case of this clone: Lacking the conserved final phenylalanine or tryptophan, this CDR3 likely reflects a read error. The chain combines TRBV7-8 with TRBJ1-1, with a weak D call TRBD1 (6 bases). V lost 1 base to trimming and J lost 6 bases, with 15 bases between them. Germline V CDR1 and CDR2: SGHVS, FQNEAQ. This CDR3 spans 15 amino acids. CDR3 in DNA: TGTGCCAGCAGCTTAGTAGGGGGTCGGGACCCTGAAGCTTTCTTA. Protein product: CASSLVGGRDPEAFL.

This clone was detected many times. The V and J genes are TRBV28 and TRBJ1-2, with a tentative D call TRBD1 (5 bases). Trimming pared 4 bases from V and 4 bases from J, leaving 7 bases between. This CDR3 contains 12 residues. Germline assignment: CDR1 MDHEN and CDR2 SYDVKM. CDR3 protein: CASSWDPYGYTF. CDR3 coding DNA: TGTGCCAGCAGTTGGGACCCCTATGGCTACACCTTC.

Note on this clone: One end of the junction fails to match germline, which may point to a read error. The genes are TRBV6-1 and TRBJ1-5; D is ambiguous. CDR3 length equals 14 residues. Germline CDR1 MNHNS, CDR2 SASEGT. The CDR3 here is CASSWYYSNQPQHF. DNA of the CDR3: TGTGCCAGCAGCTGGTACTATAGCAATCAGCCCCAACATTTT.

In its sample, this clone was seen a few times. The chain couples TRBV6-5 to TRBJ2-7; D might be TRBD2 (5 bases). The CDR3 spans 14 residues. From germline, CDR1 is MNHEY and CDR2 SVGAGI. V gave up 0 bases and J gave up 6 bases, with 12 bases separating them. The CDR3 reads CASSYSGGSFEQYF. Written as DNA, the CDR3 is TGTGCCAGCAGTTACTCAGGCGGGTCTTTCGAGCAGTACTTC.